This T cell receptor (beta chain) was identified during a study of blood T cell repertoires in COVID-19. Whole-study context: The United States, Italy and Spain provided the acute and convalescent COVID-19 samples. T cells, B-cell-depleted T cells, or PBMCs supplied cDNA or gDNA.

In the authors' workflow: Estimated nucleated cell counts came from reference gene primer amplification. Here immunoSEQ multiplex PCR was the method, and the copy in TCRdb shows in-frame clones only, minus some. The V and J calls and clone size are taken from that table; D and trimming were inferred from the DNA. The sample contains more than 200,000 clones, approximately 88% of which appear only once. The germline CDR1 and CDR2 sequences are LNHDA and SQIVND (reference sequence). CDR3 length: 14 residues. Details on this clone: One end of the junction varies from germline; a read error may be responsible.

This chain links TRBV19 with TRBJ1-1; 7 nucleotides align to TRBD1. The sequenced sample was peripheral blood. The clonotype comes from a man between 40 and 49 years old with acute or convalescent COVID-19. The CDR3 sequence is CASSTGTVKTEAFF. CDR3 nucleotides: TGTGCCAGTAGTACCGGGACAGTGAAGACTGAAGCTTTCTTT.